This T cell receptor (beta chain) came from a study of regulatory T cells in long-lasting Graves disease. Study-level points and caveats: It was in persistent disease that TRBV28, TRBJ1-2 and TRBJ2-5 were favored. Graves' patients with persistent disease showed TCR diversity lower than patients newly diagnosed. A greater number of public clonotypes (more than 2,500) was shared by persistent patients than by new patients (over 900). Accuracy was possibly reduced by small sample size.

Time point reported: persistent/refractory GD, antithyroid drugs over 5 years with positive TRAb. RNA extracted from PBMCs served as the sequencing template. As to this clonotype: What it binds is unknown.

V was pared by 8 bases and J by 0 bases, with 19 bases between. The germline CDR1 and CDR2 sequences are SQVTM and ANQGSEA. The CDR3 length is 15 residues. Combining iRepertoire HTBI primers with Arm-PCR of CDR3 regions, the authors built TCR beta libraries. TCRdb redid the calling of the multiplex PCR reads with MiXCR, one entry per CDR3 protein. The sample comprises 350,000 to 500,000 distinct CDR3 sequences, around 23% of which are singletons, and roughly 13% rests with the top ten. This chain connects TRBV29-1 to TRBJ1-1; possibly TRBD1 for D (6 bases). The source was peripheral blood mononuclear cells (PBMCs), collected when the disease was refractory, from a patient treated with antithyroid drugs. The TCR was taken from a female donor with Graves disease. This CDR3 reads CSSTGTNNMNTEAFF. The DNA of the CDR3 is TGCAGCTCCACCGGGACAAACAATATGAACACTGAAGCTTTCTTT.